The 11 T cell receptor beta chains below all came from one sample that was sequenced in a study of blood T cells in healthy people across ages. A sample-barcoded 5' primer and a J-beta primer mix were used in a second PCR of roughly 7 to 11 cycles. From the 5' RACE reads, TCRdb called clonotypes with MiXCR, one entry per CDR3 protein. Here the sample spans under 2,000,000 distinct CDR3 sequences, around 50% being singletons. Input material: blood. The receptors derive from a woman aged 40-49 years in good health.

The rearrangement links TRBV24-1 to TRBJ2-3; D possibly corresponds to TRBD2 (5 bases). The CDR3 has 15 amino acids. Trimming removed 12 bases at V and 2 bases at J, with 20 bases between. Germline-derived CDR1 and CDR2 are KGHDR and SFDVKD. CDR3 bases: TGTGCCTCCTGTGCGGGCTTCAGCCTCACAGATACGCAGTATTTT. Translation gives CASCAGFSLTDTQYF.

The chain carries TRBV27 and TRBJ2-1, with 10 bases identical to TRBD1. The CDR3 has 16 residues. Trimming removed 4 bases from V and 5 bases from J; junction bases left unmatched: 8. CDR1 MNHEY and CDR2 SMNVEV come from the germline V gene (reference sequence). The CDR3 DNA reads TGTGCCAGCAGTTCCTATGGACAGGGGGGCAACAATGAGCAGTTCTTC. Translation: CASSSYGQGGNNEQFF.

This clonotype was counted many times. The V gene is TRBV29-1, the J gene TRBJ2-7, with 7 bases that match TRBD1. The V gene's germline CDR1 is SQVTM and CDR2 ANQGSEA. This CDR3 region has 13 residues. J was trimmed by 2 bases and V by 2 bases; bases with no gene match: 3. In DNA form, the CDR3 reads TGCAGCGTTGAAAATACAGGGGCCTACGAGCAGTACTTC. Translated, it gives CSVENTGAYEQYF.

The chain joins TRBV7-9 to TRBJ1-5; a weak D match, TRBD1 (5 bases). Trimming pared 5 bases from V and 4 bases from J, leaving 12 bases between. CDR1 is SEHNR and CDR2 is FQNEAQ in the germline V gene (reference sequence). The CDR3 contains 14 residues. In DNA, the CDR3 is TGTGCCAGCAGCCAGGGCTCGCTAAATCAGCCCCAGCATTTT. It is translated as CASSQGSLNQPQHF. Full variable domain (rest looked up from reference TRBV7-9 and TRBJ1-5): DTGVSQNPRHKITKRGQNVTFRCDPISEHNRLYWYRQTLGQGPEFLTYFQNEAQLEKSRLLSDRFSAERPKGSFSTLEIQRTEQGDSAMYLCASSQGSLNQPQHFGDGTRLSIL.

The V and J genes are TRBV5-6 and TRBJ2-5, with TRBD2 as a possible D gene (6 bases). Germline CDR1 SGHDT, CDR2 YYEEEE. V was pared by 4 bases and J by 7 bases, with 14 bases between. This CDR3 spans 13 amino acids. The DNA for the CDR3 is TGTGCCAGCAGCCCCCAGGTGGAGGGGACCCAGTACTTC. It specifies CASSPQVEGTQYF. Complete variable domain (other parts from reference TRBV5-6 and TRBJ2-5): DAGVTQSPTHLIKTRGQQVTLRCSPKSGHDTVSWYQQALGQGPQFIFQYYEEEERQRGNFPDRFSGHQFPNYSSELNVNALLLGDSALYLCASSPQVEGTQYFGPGTRLLVL.

The chain couples TRBV4-3 to TRBJ2-1; D may be TRBD1 or TRBD2 (6 bases each). Trimming stripped 4 bases from V and 5 bases from J, with 18 bases between. Germline assignment: CDR1 LGHNA and CDR2 YSLEER. The CDR3 has 16 residues. CDR3 protein: CASSPRGGPVDNEQFF. The CDR3 nucleotides are TGCGCCAGCAGCCCCCGTGGGGGGCCCGTGGACAATGAGCAGTTCTTC.

The CDR3 reads CSASGSLNQPQHF. CDR3 coding DNA: TGCAGTGCTAGTGGGTCCCTCAATCAGCCCCAGCATTTT. The chain has TRBV20-1 and TRBJ1-5; D gene uncertain. This CDR3 comprises 13 residues. The V and J ends lost 3 bases and 3 bases respectively, with 9 bases between them. CDR1 is DFQATT and CDR2 is SNEGSKA in the germline V gene (reference sequence).

This clonotype was seen once. The rearrangement joins TRBV7-6 to TRBJ2-3; no clear D. CDR3 length equals 14 residues. Germline CDR1 is SGHVS and CDR2 is FNYEAQ. Trimming removed 2 bases at V and 6 bases at J, with 12 bases between. CDR3 nucleotide sequence: TGTGCCAGCAGCTTATTGGCTAATTCTGATACGCAGTATTTT. This translates into CASSLLANSDTQYF.

This clonotype was detected a few times. The chain couples TRBV20-1 to TRBJ1-2; possibly TRBD1 for D (6 bases). CDR3 length: 15 residues. V dropped 4 bases and J dropped 0 bases, with 15 bases sitting between them. CDR1 and CDR2 from the germline V gene are DFQATT and SNEGSKA (reference sequence). DNA of the CDR3: TGCAGTGCTAAGAAGACAGGAGTCACTAACTATGGCTACACCTTC. Its translation is CSAKKTGVTNYGYTF.

The CDR3 spells CASGIGGPGHGYTF. The CDR3 DNA sequence: TGTGCCAGCGGGATAGGAGGGCCTGGTCATGGCTACACCTTC. The chain has TRBV6-5 and TRBJ1-2; D is unresolved. The germline V and J ends were trimmed by 8 bases and 6 bases, with 19 bases remaining between them. The CDR3 is 14 residues long. CDR1 and CDR2 from the germline V gene are MNHEY and SVGAGI.

V usage is TRBV6-2 or TRBV6-3 and J usage is TRBJ2-1, with 12 bases identical to TRBD1. The CDR3 covers 16 residues. Trimming removed 0 bases from V and 8 bases from J; junction bases left unmatched: 5. Germline V gene lookup returns CDR1 MNHEY and CDR2 SVGEGT. The CDR3 region is CASSYSGTGGQDEQFF. The CDR3, as DNA: TGTGCCAGCAGTTACTCGGGGACAGGGGGCCAGGATGAGCAGTTCTTC.